This T cell receptor beta chain came from a study of CD8 T cells in Susac syndrome (dated by TCRdb to between 2018 and 2020). At the level of the whole study: Of the Susac syndrome patients who were sequenced, 5 or 6 had clinically active disease and roughly 8 were in clinical remission. Susac syndrome patients were therapy-naive, on corticosteroids (some also receiving IVIg), or on IVIg alone at blood withdrawal. Repertoire sequencing was used to test whether CD8+ T cell activation and differentiation in Susac syndrome was antigen driven. Paper-wide results and their limitations: In patients with Susac syndrome, the CD4+ T cell repertoire showed no detectable clonal expansion. The TCR sequencing and HLA analysis was acknowledged to have included a relatively small number of individuals.

RNA was extracted using the RNeasy kit, and about 0.5 to 1 ug of the RNA was reverse transcribed with random hexamers. The immunoSEQ multiplex PCR assay, which covers 54 Vbeta and 13 Jbeta segments, was used to amplify TCR beta CDR3 regions. Bias from PCR amplification was corrected by using a synthetic template baseline for primer optimization and for computational correction. In the original analysis: Reads were assigned to V, D and J genes according to IMGT and analyzed in immunoSEQ Analyzer, with only productive sequences retained. To calculate clonality, Shannon entropy was normalized by log2 of the number of productive unique sequences and then subtracted from one. Public and private clones were assessed among the 100 most prevalent clones of each patient and control. A clone was defined as Susac-specific if it was absent from the healthy and MS cohorts, from roughly 980 published viral clones and from other ImmuneACCESS disease sequences. The raw public reads went through TCRdb reprocessing: fastp at Q25, MiXCR clone calling, in-frame beta chains kept. Entries are consolidated by CDR3 protein sequence, retaining the most common genes and DNA. These V and J calls are TCRdb output, not the study's own analysis. This sample holds around 170,000 distinct CDR3 sequences; 90% to 96% were observed only once. The ten largest clonotypes hold around 0.12% of the sample.

High-throughput TCR beta sequencing profiled peripheral blood CD8+ and CD4+ T cells from healthy donors, Susac syndrome patients and multiple sclerosis patients. The Susac syndrome patients fulfilled recently defined diagnostic criteria for definite or probable disease. Bulk CD8+ and CD4+ T cells were purified by magnetic negative isolation, whereas CD8+ TEMRA cells were enriched by FACS. Blood was drawn into EDTA tubes, processed within 24 hours, and PBMCs were isolated by density gradient centrifugation. PBMCs destined for TCR sequencing were cryopreserved in liquid nitrogen and later thawed in a 37 °C water bath. The sorted or isolated CD4+, CD8+ and CD8+ TEMRA cells had a purity of 90% or higher. Reading from cysteine to phenylalanine, the CDR3 counts 15 amino acids. The kept DNA is CDR3 alone, 45 bases in frame from the first base. The germline V gene gives CDR1 as MGHDK and CDR2 as SYGVNS. Trimming leaves V shorter by 5 bases and J shorter by 10 bases, with the junction holding 11 bases beyond the gene matches.

Note on this clonotype: The specificity of this receptor is unknown. Base quality data are lacking; no much larger clone is found one base away.

Recombination joined TRBV25-1 with TRBJ1-6; 7 bases in the middle match TRBD1. The specimen was CD4+ T cells from PBMCs. This clonotype originated in a human donor with Susac syndrome. The nucleotide sequence reads TGTGCCAGCAGTAGATCCCAGGGGGGGTGGTCACCCCTCCACTTT. Its coded protein is CASSRSQGGWSPLHF.